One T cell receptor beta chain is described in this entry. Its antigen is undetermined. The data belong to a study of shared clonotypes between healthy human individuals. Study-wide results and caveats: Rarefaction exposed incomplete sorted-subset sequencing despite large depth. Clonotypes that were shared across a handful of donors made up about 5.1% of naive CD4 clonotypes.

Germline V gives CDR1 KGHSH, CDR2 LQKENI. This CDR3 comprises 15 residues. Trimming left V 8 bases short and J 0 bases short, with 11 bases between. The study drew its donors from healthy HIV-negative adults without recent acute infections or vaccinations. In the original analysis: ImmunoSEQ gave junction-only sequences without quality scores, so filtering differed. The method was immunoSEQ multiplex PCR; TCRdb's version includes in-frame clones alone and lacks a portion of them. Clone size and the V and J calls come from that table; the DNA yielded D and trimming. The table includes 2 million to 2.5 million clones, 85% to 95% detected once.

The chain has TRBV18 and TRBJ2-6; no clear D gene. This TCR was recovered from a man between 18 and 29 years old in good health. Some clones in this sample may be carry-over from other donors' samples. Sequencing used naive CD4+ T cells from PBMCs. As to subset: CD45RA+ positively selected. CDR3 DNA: TGTGCCAGCGCAGTGGCGGTCTCTGGGGCCAACGTCCTGACTTTC. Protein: CASAVAVSGANVLTF.